This T cell receptor beta chain was sequenced for a study of identical twins. TCRdb re-analysed the 5' RACE reads in MiXCR, keeping a single row per CDR3 protein. The sample holds approximately 600,000 distinct CDR3 sequences, under 8.5% seen once. The donors were all healthy and Caucasian. The CDR3 loop spans 13 amino acids. From germline, CDR1 is DFQATT and CDR2 SNEGSKA (reference sequence). Trimming pared 5 bases from V and 2 bases from J, leaving 12 bases between. Study results and limitations: Reduced insertions were recorded for abundant cord blood beta clonotypes, with no such pattern in memory repertoires. In beta out-of-frame sequences, the excess sharing between twins was weaker. Alpha sequences out of frame and shared by twins had excess low generation probability.

This clonotype was found a few times. Its antigen is not identified. The same sample was also used in a study of yellow fever vaccine responses in identical twins.

J is TRBJ1-2 and V is TRBV20-1; D not certain. This TCR derives from a woman between 18 and 29 years old in good health. The sample comprised PBMCs. This chain's CDR3 is CSAGITENYGYTF. The DNA of the CDR3 is TGCAGTGCTGGAATAACAGAGAACTATGGCTACACCTTC.